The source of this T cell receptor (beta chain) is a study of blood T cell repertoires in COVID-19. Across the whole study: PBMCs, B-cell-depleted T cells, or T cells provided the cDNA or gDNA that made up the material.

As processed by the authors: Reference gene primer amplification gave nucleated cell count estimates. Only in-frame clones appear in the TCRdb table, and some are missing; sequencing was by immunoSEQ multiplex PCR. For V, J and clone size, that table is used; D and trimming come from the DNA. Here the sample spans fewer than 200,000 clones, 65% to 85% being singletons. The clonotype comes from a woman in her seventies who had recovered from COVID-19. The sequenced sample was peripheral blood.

CDR3 amino acids: CAAGTHNYEQYF. Written as DNA, the CDR3 is TGTGCCGCCGGGACACACAACTACGAGCAGTACTTC. The V and J genes are TRBV27 and TRBJ2-7; maybe TRBD1 (6 bases). The CDR3 extends over 12 amino acids. The germline V and J ends were trimmed by 11 bases and 3 bases, with 14 bases remaining between them. Germline V gene data show CDR1 as MNHEY and CDR2 as SMNVEV (reference sequence).